The 21 T cell receptor beta chains below all came from one sample that was sequenced in a study of blood T cell repertoires in COVID-19. Some clones are missing from TCRdb's copy, which holds only in-frame ones; the method was immunoSEQ multiplex PCR. Of some 270,000 clones detected, around 86% appear once; the ten largest clones hold 2% to 2.5%. The sequencing input was peripheral blood. The receptor source for this set is a man aged 45-60 years with acute or convalescent COVID-19.

J is TRBJ1-5 and V is TRBV30; 7 positions agree with TRBD1. CDR1 is GTSNPN and CDR2 is SVGIG in the germline V gene (reference sequence). The CDR3 is 13 residues long. V lost 3 bases to trimming and J lost 7 bases; unmatched junction nucleotides: 6. CDR3 bases: TGTGCCTGGAGCACAGGGGCGGAACAGCCCCAGCATTTT. Translation gives CAWSTGAEQPQHF.

V is TRBV7-9 and J is TRBJ1-1, with TRBD1 matching over 9 bases. V shed 11 bases and J 7 bases; nucleotides not matched to a gene: 14. Germline CDR1 SEHNR, CDR2 FQNEAQ (reference sequence). The length of the CDR3 is 14 residues. CDR3 sequence (DNA): TGTGCCGGTTCACTGATGTCGGGACAGGGTGAAGCTTTCTTT. Residues: CAGSLMSGQGEAFF.

In its sample, this clone was seen a few times. The chain uses TRBV14 and TRBJ1-1; 7 positions match TRBD1. Germline CDR1 SGHDN, CDR2 FVKESK. Trimming cost V 4 bases and J 0 bases; bases outside gene matches: 5. This CDR3 is built from 15 residues. The CDR3 nucleotides read TGTGCCAGCAGCCGACCGGGACAGTTGAACACTGAAGCTTTCTTT. It yields the protein CASSRPGQLNTEAFF.

The V gene is TRBV7-9, the J gene TRBJ1-3; no reliable D call. Germline V gene sequence: CDR1 SEHNR, CDR2 FQNEAQ (reference sequence). V lost 3 bases, J lost 2 bases, and 11 bases lay in between. This CDR3 is built from 15 residues. DNA for the CDR3: TGTGCCAGCAGCTTCGAATGGGGAGCTGGAAACACCATATATTTT. Translating gives CASSFEWGAGNTIYF.

The rearrangement links TRBV7-2 to TRBJ1-1; D gene ambiguous. Germline V gives CDR1 SGHTA, CDR2 FQGNSA. The CDR3 extends over 14 amino acids. Trimming took off 3 bases at V and 0 bases at J, with 8 bases between the two ends. In DNA, the CDR3 is TGTGCCAGCAGCTTCCCCAGTCTGAACACTGAAGCTTTCTTT. As protein: CASSFPSLNTEAFF.

The chain combines TRBV30 with TRBJ2-7; 8 nucleotides agree with TRBD2. The V gene end was trimmed by 4 bases and the J gene end by 2 bases; junction bases not matched to a gene: 1. The germline CDR1 and CDR2 sequences are GTSNPN and SVGIG (reference sequence). This CDR3 has 12 residues. CDR3: CAWISGAYEQYF. CDR3 bases: TGTGCCTGGATTAGCGGGGCCTACGAGCAGTACTTC.

CDR3: CASSEIVTDTQYF. The CDR3 DNA follows: TGTGCCAGCAGTGAAATAGTCACAGATACGCAGTATTTT. V is TRBV6-1 and J is TRBJ2-3; no reliable D call. Trimming removed 2 bases at V and 2 bases at J, with 5 bases between. In germline, CDR1 is MNHNS, CDR2 SASEGT. CDR3 length: 13 residues.

The count of this clone is one. V gene TRBV6-5 combines with J gene TRBJ2-7; D perhaps matches TRBD2 (6 bases). The CDR3 is 11 amino acids. Germline-derived CDR1 and CDR2 are MNHEY and SVGAGI. V dropped 8 bases and J dropped 5 bases, with 10 bases sitting between them. The CDR3 sequence: CASGRRDEQYF. The DNA of the CDR3 is TGTGCCAGCGGGCGGAGGGACGAGCAGTACTTC.

The chain is built from TRBV6-5 and TRBJ1-1, with D perhaps matching TRBD1 (6 bases). Trimming removed 6 bases at V and 1 base at J, with 12 bases between. CDR3 length: 14 residues. The germline V gene encodes CDR1 MNHEY and CDR2 SVGAGI. The CDR3 loop is CASSSPGQNTEAFF. As DNA, the CDR3 is TGTGCCAGCAGCTCCCCGGGACAGAACACTGAAGCTTTCTTT.

This clone was detected only once. This sequence joins TRBV19 and TRBJ1-2; the D is unclear. Germline CDR1 LNHDA, CDR2 SQIVND (reference sequence). The CDR3 covers 10 residues. Trimming took 6 bases from V and 4 from J, leaving 3 bases between them. CDR3 amino acids: CASSGYGYTF. CDR3 nucleotide sequence: TGTGCCAGTAGCGGCTATGGCTACACCTTC.

Regarding this clone: A much larger clone lies one base from this, so it may be a read error. The CDR3 sequence is CASRPGTAYGYTF. CDR3 bases: TGTGCCAGCCGTCCCGGGACAGCCTATGGCTACACCTTC. This chain connects TRBV6-4 to TRBJ1-2; TRBD1 aligns across 7 bases. This CDR3 contains 13 residues. Trimming at V came to 8 bases and at J to 4 bases, leaving 7 bases not matched to a gene. CDR1 MRHNA and CDR2 SNTAGT come from the germline V gene.

Here the CDR3 DNA reads TGTGCCAGCAGTGACCCCGGACAGGGGAACTATGGCTACACCTTC. Translating gives CASSDPGQGNYGYTF. This rearrangement joins TRBV6-1 to TRBJ1-2, with 9 bases identical to TRBD1. Germline CDR1 MNHNS, CDR2 SASEGT. With V trimmed by 3 bases and J by 2 bases, 4 bases remained unmatched. The CDR3 consists of 15 residues.

The CDR3 reads CASSMGLSYEQYF. For the CDR3, the DNA is TGTGCCAGCAGCATGGGCCTCTCCTACGAGCAGTACTTC. The rearrangement links TRBV7-8 to TRBJ2-7, with no clear D. With 5 bases removed from V and 0 bases from J, the gap between germline ends came to 8 bases. The germline CDR1 and CDR2 sequences are SGHVS and FQNEAQ. The CDR3 length is 13 residues.

The V gene is TRBV19, the J gene TRBJ1-6; 8 bases align to TRBD1. Trimming removed 5 bases from V and 4 bases from J; junction bases left unmatched: 7. This CDR3 is built from 16 residues. Germline CDR1 and CDR2: LNHDA and SQIVND (reference sequence). CDR3 in DNA: TGTGCCAGTAGTGCCTCCCAGGGGGCATATAATTCACCCCTCCACTTT. This sequence encodes CASSASQGAYNSPLHF. Combining the CDR3 with reference TRBV19 and TRBJ1-6 gives the whole variable domain DGGITQSPKYLFRKEGQNVTLSCEQNLNHDAMYWYRQDPGQGLRLIYYSQIVNDFQKGDIAEGYSVSREKKESFPLTVTSAQKNPTAFYLCASSASQGAYNSPLHFGNGTRLTVT.

The chain couples TRBV24-1 to TRBJ2-5; 7 nucleotides align to TRBD1. The CDR3 spans 14 residues. CDR1 is KGHDR, CDR2 SFDVKD, per germline. Unmatched junction bases numbered 6, after V lost 4 bases and J lost 5 bases. The CDR3 nucleotides are TGTGCCACCAGTGAGACAGGGCCGGGGGAGACCCAGTACTTC. This translates into CATSETGPGETQYF.

The chain recombines TRBV12-3 or TRBV12-4 with TRBJ2-5; the D gene is possibly TRBD2 (5 bases). This CDR3 is built from 12 residues. V was cut by 7 bases and J by 4 bases, with 10 bases left in between. The CDR3, as DNA: TGTGCCAGCACCATAGAGGGAGAGACCCAGTACTTC. Its protein product is CASTIEGETQYF.

This clone was recorded once. J is TRBJ2-3 and V is TRBV10-1; no reliable D call. Trimming pared 2 bases from V and 5 bases from J, leaving 8 bases between. The germline V gene has CDR1 WNHNN and CDR2 SYGVQD (reference sequence). This CDR3 is 13 amino acids long. CDR3: CASSEAERDTQYF. CDR3 DNA: TGCGCCAGCAGTGAGGCGGAACGAGATACGCAGTATTTT.

The chain combines TRBV7-9 with TRBJ2-7, with 15 bases fitting TRBD2. V lost 4 bases and J lost 6; bases outside the gene matches: 13. This CDR3 comprises 18 residues. Germline V gene lookup returns CDR1 SEHNR and CDR2 FQNEAQ (reference sequence). For the CDR3, the DNA is TGTGCCAGCAGCTCAACACCGGGACTAGCGGGGGGTTTGGGCGAGCAGTACTTC. Translation gives CASSSTPGLAGGLGEQYF.

The rearrangement uses TRBV19 and TRBJ1-5, with D tentatively TRBD1 (5 bases). CDR1 is LNHDA and CDR2 is SQIVND in the germline V gene (reference sequence). V was shortened by 5 bases and J by 5 bases, with 13 bases between the two germline ends. This CDR3 contains 14 residues. Written as DNA, the CDR3 is TGTGCCAGTAGTTTTCTAGGGGCCCATCAGCCCCAGCATTTT. Protein product: CASSFLGAHQPQHF.

This chain joins TRBV6-1 and TRBJ1-2; D is possibly TRBD1 (6 bases). The CDR3 runs 12 residues. Trimming stripped 3 bases from V and 8 bases from J, with 10 bases between. Per the germline V gene, CDR1 is MNHNS and CDR2 is SASEGT. The CDR3 DNA sequence: TGTGCCAGCAGTGAGACCGACAGGGGCTACACCTTC. It codes for CASSETDRGYTF.

The genes are TRBV5-1 and TRBJ2-7; no firm D call. The length of the CDR3 is 12 residues. Germline V gene lookup returns CDR1 SGHRS and CDR2 YFSETQ. Trimming took off 7 bases at V and 3 bases at J, with 11 bases between the two ends. CDR3 sequence reads: CASFEIVYEQYF. The CDR3 DNA reads TGCGCCAGCTTCGAGATCGTCTACGAGCAGTACTTC.